These 22 T cell receptor beta chains were sequenced from one sample in a study of radiation and T cells in renal cell carcinoma (dated by TCRdb to 2018 to 2021). The label giving this sample's time point can be read as: blood 4 weeks post-SBRT, at nephrectomy. This specimen's treatment or condition label, interpreted: 15 Gy SBRT to primary tumor, nephrectomy 4 weeks later. Preparation of the library involved the immunoSEQ multiplex PCR assay. TCRdb obtained this table from immuneACCESS and retained in-frame rearrangements with V and J assigned. These tables miss some clones; where compared with another copy, unresolved V genes account for less than half of the shortfall, and the remainder is unexplained. The sample table records 130,000 to 150,000 clones; 86% of these occur just once. 15% to 20% of the sample rests with the top ten. Sample: blood, taken from a patient whose treatment included radiotherapy and nephrectomy. Source of these receptors: a woman aged 50 to 60 with renal cell carcinoma.

V and J are TRBV11-2 and TRBJ1-5, with D tentatively TRBD1 (5 bases). Germline V gene sequence: CDR1 SGHAT, CDR2 FQNNGV. The CDR3 totals 16 residues. With 1 base removed from V and 5 bases from J, the gap between germline ends came to 15 bases. CDR3 bases: TGTGCCAGCAGCTTAGGACCTCAGGGTTTGCATCAGCCCCAGCATTTT. Translated, it gives CASSLGPQGLHQPQHF.

The V and J genes are TRBV7-8 and TRBJ2-2, with D maybe TRBD1 (6 bases). V was cut by 6 bases and J by 2 bases, with 13 bases left in between. This CDR3 has 15 residues. Germline assignment: CDR1 SGHVS and CDR2 FQNEAQ. The CDR3 protein is CASRSWGPNTGELFF. The CDR3 DNA is TGTGCCAGCAGATCGTGGGGGCCTAACACCGGGGAGCTGTTTTTT.

The rearrangement joins TRBV9 to TRBJ2-5; a weak D match, TRBD1 (6 bases). The CDR3 covers 14 residues. Trimming removed 0 bases at V and 4 bases at J, with 10 bases between. Germline V lookup: CDR1 SGDLS, CDR2 YYNGEE. In DNA, the CDR3 is TGTGCCAGCAGCGTAGGCGTACAGGGAGAGACCCAGTACTTC. It codes for CASSVGVQGETQYF.

The V gene is TRBV10-3, the J gene TRBJ2-1, with 7 bases lining up with TRBD2. Germline V gene data show CDR1 as ENHRY and CDR2 as SYGVKD. After removal of 3 bases from V and 5 bases from J, the junction contained 10 bases not matched to a gene. The CDR3 covers 16 residues. Written as DNA, the CDR3 is TGTGCCATCAGTGATTCCCTCACGGGAGGAGACAATGAGCAGTTCTTC. The encoded protein is CAISDSLTGGDNEQFF.

The chain links TRBV5-1 to TRBJ1-2; D not certain. Per germline, CDR1 SGHRS and CDR2 YFSETQ. CDR3 length: 9 residues. The ends were cut back, 3 bases at V and 12 bases at J, with 6 bases in the middle. CDR3 protein: CASSSYNTF. In nucleotides, the CDR3 is TGCGCCAGCAGCTCTTACAACACCTTC.

V gene TRBV7-2 combines with J gene TRBJ2-3; D is possibly TRBD2 (6 bases). Germline-derived CDR1 and CDR2 are SGHTA and FQGNSA. There are 14 residues in the CDR3. The V gene lost 5 bases and the J gene lost 7 bases, with 16 bases spanning the gap. This CDR3 reads CASSRRDGLNTQYF. The DNA of the CDR3 is TGTGCCAGCAGCCGGCGGGACGGCCTGAATACGCAGTATTTT.

This chain connects TRBV15 to TRBJ1-4; D not resolved. The V end lost 0 bases, the J end lost 5 bases, and 7 bases lay between the germline ends. The CDR3 contains 14 residues. Germline V gene data show CDR1 as LNHNV and CDR2 as YYDKDF (reference sequence). CDR3 bases: TGTGCCACCAGCAGAGAGCAGCGAAATGAAAAACTGTTTTTT. Translating gives CATSREQRNEKLFF.

This clone was recorded only once. The chain couples TRBV7-9 to TRBJ2-7, with 9 bases lining up with TRBD2. The V and J ends lost 6 bases and 4 bases, in that order; junction bases with no gene match: 10. Germline values: CDR1 SEHNR, CDR2 FQNEAQ (reference sequence). CDR3 size: 15 residues. The CDR3 here is CASSSSTSGSYEQYF. CDR3 DNA sequence: TGTGCCAGCAGTTCTTCCACTAGCGGGTCGTACGAGCAGTACTTC.

The J gene is TRBJ2-1, the V gene TRBV27; TRBD2 matches 7 bases. The V gene's germline CDR1 is MNHEY and CDR2 SMNVEV (reference sequence). CDR3 length: 15 amino acids. J gave up 8 bases and V 5 bases, and 12 bases lay outside the gene matches. The CDR3 sequence: CASSPPANGRYEQFF. The CDR3 DNA sequence: TGTGCCAGCAGTCCCCCCGCCAACGGGAGGTATGAGCAGTTCTTC.

The V call is TRBV6-1, the J call TRBJ2-5; D remains ambiguous. There are 11 residues in the CDR3. CDR1 MNHNS and CDR2 SASEGT come from the germline V gene. Trimming left V 7 bases short and J 4 bases short, with 7 bases between. CDR3 bases: TGTGCCAGCACAGTGGGAGAGACCCAGTACTTC. It codes for CASTVGETQYF.

The rearrangement links TRBV4-1 to TRBJ1-2; 8 bases fit TRBD1. Losses at the gene ends were 4 bases for V and 8 bases for J; bases not matched to a gene: 15. The germline gives CDR1 MGHRA, CDR2 YSYEKL. CDR3 length: 16 residues. The CDR3 region is CASSRPAGQGVWGYTF. The DNA of the CDR3 is TGCGCCAGCAGCCGCCCTGCCGGACAGGGAGTTTGGGGCTACACCTTC.

The J gene is TRBJ2-1, the V gene TRBV7-2; a weak D match, TRBD1 (7 bases). Germline V gives CDR1 SGHTA, CDR2 FQGNSA. V shed 6 bases and J shed 2 bases, with 14 bases lying between them. The CDR3 is made up of 15 amino acids. CDR3 bases: TGTGCCAGCAGAGGAGGGGGCCGGACCTACAATGAGCAGTTCTTC. Amino acids: CASRGGGRTYNEQFF.

To note about this clone: Other nucleotide sequences from this sample produce the same CDR3. This sequence joins TRBV19 and TRBJ2-5, with D unresolved. The CDR3 runs to 12 residues. With 3 bases removed from V and 0 bases from J, the gap between germline ends came to 2 bases. Germline V gene lookup returns CDR1 LNHDA and CDR2 SQIVND (reference sequence). The CDR3, as DNA: TGTGCCAGTAGTATCGACCAAGAGACCCAGTACTTC. Encoded protein: CASSIDQETQYF.

The chain recombines TRBV18 with TRBJ2-4, with 11 bases lining up with TRBD2. CDR3 length: 14 residues. V was pared by 0 bases and J by 8 bases, with 0 bases of the junction left unmatched. Per germline, CDR1 KGHSH and CDR2 LQKENI. The CDR3 bases are TGTGCCAGCTCACCACCTAGCGGGGGGGACATTCAGTACTTC. This sequence encodes CASSPPSGGDIQYF.

This clone was seen just once. The chain has TRBV5-1 and TRBJ2-1; 10 bases are a match to TRBD2. Germline V CDR1 and CDR2: SGHRS, YFSETQ. V dropped 2 bases and J dropped 9; count of bases not matched to a gene: 14. The CDR3 is 17 amino acids. In DNA form, the CDR3 reads TGCGCCAGCAGCTTTAAGTCTAGCGGGAGTCAGGTCCTTGAGCAGTTCTTC. Protein product: CASSFKSSGSQVLEQFF.

The chain has TRBV18 and TRBJ1-2; 9 bases are shared with TRBD1. Germline trimming cut 2 bases from V and 2 bases from J; bases unmatched to any gene: 0. This CDR3 spans 14 amino acids. Germline V gene sequence: CDR1 KGHSH, CDR2 LQKENI. CDR3 protein: CASSPGQGNYGYTF. In DNA, the CDR3 is TGTGCCAGCTCACCAGGACAGGGGAACTATGGCTACACCTTC. The full variable domain, completed using reference TRBV18 and TRBJ1-2, is NAGVMQNPRHLVRRRGQEARLRCSPMKGHSHVYWYRQLPEEGLKFMVYLQKENIIDESGMPKERFSAEFPKEGPSILRIQQVVRGDSAAYFCASSPGQGNYGYTFGSGTRLTVV.

The genes are TRBV11-2 and TRBJ1-3; D is undetermined. V lost 2 bases and J 2 bases, leaving 4 bases between the germline ends. The CDR3 extends over 13 amino acids. Germline assignment: CDR1 SGHAT and CDR2 FQNNGV. Here the CDR3 reads CASSLTPGNTIYF. The CDR3 DNA is TGTGCCAGCAGCTTAACTCCTGGAAACACCATATATTTT.

The rearrangement links TRBV11-2 to TRBJ2-5; tentatively, D is TRBD1 or TRBD2 (7 bases each). Trimming pared 3 bases from V and 4 bases from J, leaving 15 bases between. Germline CDR1 is SGHAT and CDR2 is FQNNGV. The CDR3 length is 15 residues. CDR3 loop: CASSFRGGPTETQYF. DNA for the CDR3: TGTGCCAGCAGCTTCAGGGGGGGGCCGACAGAGACCCAGTACTTC.

The chain links TRBV21-1 to TRBJ1-2; TRBD1, the table's D call, lacks a check against the DNA. TRBV21-1 corresponds to a pseudogene. This CDR3 region has 17 residues. The CDR3 spells CASSTPRDRGSEGGYTF. CDR3 in DNA: TGTGCCAGCAGCACCCCCCGGGACAGGGGATCAGAGGGGGGCTACACCTTC.

The gene calls are TRBV6-5 and TRBJ1-1; D is ambiguous. CDR1 and CDR2 (germline): MNHEY, SVGAGI. The CDR3 is made up of 12 amino acids. The V and J ends lost 10 bases and 6 bases respectively, with 15 bases between them. DNA for the CDR3: TGTGCCACTTCGTTAACCGGGGCTGAAGCTTTCTTT. Its translation: CATSLTGAEAFF.

The chain employs TRBV28 and TRBJ2-7, with 7 bases matching TRBD2. The CDR3 contains 15 residues. Trimming cost V 6 bases and J 5 bases; bases outside gene matches: 13. CDR1 is MDHEN and CDR2 is SYDVKM in the germline V gene. In DNA, the CDR3 is TGTGCCAGCAGCTGGGTCGGACTAGGGGCCCACGAGCAGTACTTC. This encodes CASSWVGLGAHEQYF.

The chain combines TRBV5-6 with TRBJ1-1; D is unresolved. Germline V gene data show CDR1 as SGHDT and CDR2 as YYEEEE. This CDR3 has 11 residues. Trimming removed 4 bases from V and 6 bases from J, with 7 bases in between. In DNA form, the CDR3 reads TGTGCCAGCAGCAGGGAACCTGAAGCTTTCTTT. The encoded protein is CASSREPEAFF. The variable domain in full, completed from reference TRBV5-6 and TRBJ1-1, reads DAGVTQSPTHLIKTRGQQVTLRCSPKSGHDTVSWYQQALGQGPQFIFQYYEEEERQRGNFPDRFSGHQFPNYSSELNVNALLLGDSALYLCASSREPEAFFGQGTRLTVV.